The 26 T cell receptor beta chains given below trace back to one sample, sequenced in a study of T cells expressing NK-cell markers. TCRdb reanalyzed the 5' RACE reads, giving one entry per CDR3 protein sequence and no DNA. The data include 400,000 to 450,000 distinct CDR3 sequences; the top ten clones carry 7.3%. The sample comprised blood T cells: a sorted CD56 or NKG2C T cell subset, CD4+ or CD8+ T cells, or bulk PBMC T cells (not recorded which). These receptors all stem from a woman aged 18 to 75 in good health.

This CDR3 is CASSPTSGGRLTQYF. The V and J genes are TRBV5-4 and TRBJ2-3; the TCRdb call, TRBD2, lacks DNA for checking. Germline assignment: CDR1 SGHNT and CDR2 YYREEE (reference sequence). The CDR3 runs to 15 residues.

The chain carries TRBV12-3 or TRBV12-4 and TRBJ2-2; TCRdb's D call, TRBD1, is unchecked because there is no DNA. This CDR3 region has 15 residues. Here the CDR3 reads CASSFRGRDTGELFF.

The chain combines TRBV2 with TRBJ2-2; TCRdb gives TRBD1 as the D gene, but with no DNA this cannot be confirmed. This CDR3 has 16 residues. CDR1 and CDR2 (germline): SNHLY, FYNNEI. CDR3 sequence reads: CASSDQATGYTGELFF.

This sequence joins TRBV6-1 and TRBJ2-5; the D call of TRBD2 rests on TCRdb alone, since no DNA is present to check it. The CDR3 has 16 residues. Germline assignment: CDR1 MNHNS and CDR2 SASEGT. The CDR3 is CASSLWTSGGRETQYF.

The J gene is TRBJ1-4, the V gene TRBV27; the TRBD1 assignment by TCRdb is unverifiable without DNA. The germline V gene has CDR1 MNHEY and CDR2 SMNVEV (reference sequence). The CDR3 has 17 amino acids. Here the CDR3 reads CASSRGGAIGLNEKLFF.

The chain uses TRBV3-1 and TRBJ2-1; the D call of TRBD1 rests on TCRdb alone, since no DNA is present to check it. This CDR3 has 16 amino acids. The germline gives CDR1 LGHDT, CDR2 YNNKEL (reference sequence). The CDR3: CASSPSGGLSYNEQFF.

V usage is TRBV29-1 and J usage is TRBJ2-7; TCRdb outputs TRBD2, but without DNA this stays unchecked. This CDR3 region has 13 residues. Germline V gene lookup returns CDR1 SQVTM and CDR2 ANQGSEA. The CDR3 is CSARTSATGEQYF.

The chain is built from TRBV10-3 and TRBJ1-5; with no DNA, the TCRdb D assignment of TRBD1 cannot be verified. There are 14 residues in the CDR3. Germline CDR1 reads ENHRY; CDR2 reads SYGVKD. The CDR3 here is CAARQGPDNQPQHF.

This CDR3 is CASSQQETQYF. The chain recombines TRBV5-1 with TRBJ2-5. CDR1 is SGHRS and CDR2 is YFSETQ in the germline V gene. The CDR3 length is 11 residues.

The CDR3 spells CASSPDMGRNTEAFF. The rearrangement uses TRBV7-2 and TRBJ1-1; the D gene TCRdb calls, TRBD1, cannot be checked with no DNA. Per the germline V gene, CDR1 is SGHTA and CDR2 is FQGNSA. The CDR3 spans 15 residues.

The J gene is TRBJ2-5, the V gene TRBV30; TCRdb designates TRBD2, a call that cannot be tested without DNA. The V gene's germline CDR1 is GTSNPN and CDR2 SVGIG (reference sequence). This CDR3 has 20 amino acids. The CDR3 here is CAWRDRQERETLVYQETQYF.

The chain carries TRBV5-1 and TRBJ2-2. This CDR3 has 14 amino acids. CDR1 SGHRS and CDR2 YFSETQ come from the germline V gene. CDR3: CASSLVTRGGELFF.

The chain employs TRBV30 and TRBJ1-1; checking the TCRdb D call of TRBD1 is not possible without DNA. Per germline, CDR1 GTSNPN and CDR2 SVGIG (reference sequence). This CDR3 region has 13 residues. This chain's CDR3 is CAWSDHRDTEAFF.

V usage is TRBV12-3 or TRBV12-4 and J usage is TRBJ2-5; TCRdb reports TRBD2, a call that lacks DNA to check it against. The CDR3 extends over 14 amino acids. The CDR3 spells CASTLLASQETQYF.

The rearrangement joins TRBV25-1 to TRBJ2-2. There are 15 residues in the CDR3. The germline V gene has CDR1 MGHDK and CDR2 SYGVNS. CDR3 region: CASSEFGTTTGELFF.

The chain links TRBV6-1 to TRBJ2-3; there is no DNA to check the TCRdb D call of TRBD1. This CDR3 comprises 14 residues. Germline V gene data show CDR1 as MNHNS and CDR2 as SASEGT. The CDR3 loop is CASSPGQTTDTQYF.

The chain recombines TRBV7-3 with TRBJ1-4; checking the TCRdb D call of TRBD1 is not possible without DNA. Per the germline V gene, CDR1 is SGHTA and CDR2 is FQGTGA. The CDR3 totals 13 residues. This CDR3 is CASSLTTGAKLFF.

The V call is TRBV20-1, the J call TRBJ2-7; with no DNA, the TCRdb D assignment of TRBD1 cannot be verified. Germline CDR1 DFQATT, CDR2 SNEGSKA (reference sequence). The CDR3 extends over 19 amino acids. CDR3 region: CSARDSRTGEYKKSYEQYF.

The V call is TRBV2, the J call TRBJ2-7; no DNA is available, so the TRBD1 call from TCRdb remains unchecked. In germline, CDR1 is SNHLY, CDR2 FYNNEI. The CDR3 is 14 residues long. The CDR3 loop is CASTGAESSYEQYF.

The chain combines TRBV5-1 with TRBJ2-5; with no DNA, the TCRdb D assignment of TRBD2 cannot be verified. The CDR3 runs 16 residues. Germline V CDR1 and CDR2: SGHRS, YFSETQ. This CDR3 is CASSLISGGAEETQYF. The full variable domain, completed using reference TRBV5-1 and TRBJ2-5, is KAGVTQTPRYLIKTRGQQVTLSCSPISGHRSVSWYQQTPGQGLQFLFEYFSETQRNKGNFPGRFSGRQFSNSRSEMNVSTLELGDSALYLCASSLISGGAEETQYFGPGTRLLVL.

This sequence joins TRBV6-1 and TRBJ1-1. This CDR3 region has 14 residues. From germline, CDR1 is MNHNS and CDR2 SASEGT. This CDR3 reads CASRIAAVVTEAFF.

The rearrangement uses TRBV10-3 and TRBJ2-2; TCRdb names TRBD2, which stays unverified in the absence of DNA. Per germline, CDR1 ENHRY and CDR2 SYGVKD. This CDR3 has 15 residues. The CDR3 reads CAISAWDSNTGELFF.

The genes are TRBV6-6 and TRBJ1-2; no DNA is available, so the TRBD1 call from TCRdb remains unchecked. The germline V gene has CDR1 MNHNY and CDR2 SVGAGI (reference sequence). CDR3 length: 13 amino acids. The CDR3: CASSAPGGYGYTF.

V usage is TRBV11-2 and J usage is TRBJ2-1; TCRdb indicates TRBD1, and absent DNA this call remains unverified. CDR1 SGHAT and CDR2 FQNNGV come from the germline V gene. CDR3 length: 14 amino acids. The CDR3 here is CASSLDPGGNEQFF. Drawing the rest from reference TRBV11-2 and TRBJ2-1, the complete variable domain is EAGVAQSPRYKIIEKRQSVAFWCNPISGHATLYWYQQILGQGPKLLIQFQNNGVVDDSQLPKDRFSAERLKGVDSTLKIQPAKLEDSAVYLCASSLDPGGNEQFFGPGTRLTVL.

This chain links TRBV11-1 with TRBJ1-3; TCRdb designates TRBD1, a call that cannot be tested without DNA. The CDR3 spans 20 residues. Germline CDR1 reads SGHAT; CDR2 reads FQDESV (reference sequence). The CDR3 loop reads CASSRSRDSKTLYSGNTIYF. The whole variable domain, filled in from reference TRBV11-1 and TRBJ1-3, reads EAEVAQSPRYKITEKSQAVAFWCDPISGHATLYWYRQILGQGPELLVQFQDESVVDDSQLPKDRFSAERLKGVDSTLKIQPAELGDSAMYLCASSRSRDSKTLYSGNTIYFGEGSWLTVV.

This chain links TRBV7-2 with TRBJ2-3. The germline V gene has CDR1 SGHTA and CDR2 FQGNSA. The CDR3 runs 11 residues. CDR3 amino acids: CASSDLDTQYF.